Below are 10 T cell receptor beta chains sequenced from a single sample in a study of immune heterogeneity within non-small cell lung tumors. The TCR beta CDR3 region underwent multiplex PCR amplification with 32 V and 13 J primers. Each CDR3 protein is one row after TCRdb ran MiXCR on the multiplex PCR reads. Of 1,500 to 2,000 distinct CDR3 sequences in the sample, nearly 50% were seen once. Template material for each sample was 550 to 700 ng of bulk tumor genomic DNA. Several biopsies per primary tumor were taken during surgery, spaced as far apart as possible. Their non-small cell lung cancer was newly diagnosed and untreated, and the patients underwent curative surgery. Sequencing was performed on lung tumor tissue. The source is a man aged 60-69 years with non-small cell lung cancer.

As regards this clonotype: The junction differs from germline at one of its ends, possibly a read error. The chain joins TRBV7-6 to TRBJ2-7; D might be TRBD2 (5 bases). The germline gives CDR1 SGHVS, CDR2 FNYEAQ. The CDR3 consists of 10 residues. The CDR3 sequence is CAGSSHEQYF. The DNA of the CDR3 is TGTGCCGGGAGCTCCCACGAGCAGTACTTC. The full variable domain, completed using reference TRBV7-6 and TRBJ2-7, is GAGVSQSPRYKVTKRGQDVALRCDPISGHVSLYWYRQALGQGPEFLTYFNYEAQQDKSGLPNDRFSAERPEGSISTLTIQRTEQRDSAMYRCAGSSHEQYFGPGTRLTVT.

The chain couples TRBV18 to TRBJ1-6; D uncertain. The CDR3 has 15 residues. Germline V gene sequence: CDR1 KGHSH, CDR2 LQKENI. V was pared by 3 bases and J by 10 bases, with 16 bases between. CDR3 residues: CASSPTNAAGSPLHF. The CDR3 DNA reads TGTGCCAGCTCACCGACCAACGCGGCCGGCTCACCCCTCCACTTT.

This clonotype was seen a handful of times. The rearrangement uses TRBV30 and TRBJ2-7; TRBD1 might be the D (5 bases). The CDR3 consists of 13 residues. Germline V gene lookup returns CDR1 GTSNPN and CDR2 SVGIG (reference sequence). V lost 6 bases, J lost 2 bases, and 14 bases lay in between. The CDR3 nucleotides read TGTGCCTGTACCTTGGGGCGGACCTACGAGCAGTACTTC. This codes for CACTLGRTYEQYF.

The chain carries TRBV6-1 and TRBJ2-6; 12 bases are a match to TRBD2. This CDR3 has 18 amino acids. CDR1 is MNHNS, CDR2 SASEGT, per germline. V gave up 5 bases and J gave up 4 bases; unmatched junction bases: 9. Here the CDR3 reads CASSYFLAGGSGANVLTF. The CDR3 DNA is TGTGCCAGCAGTTATTTCCTAGCGGGAGGGTCGGGGGCCAACGTCCTGACTTTC.

This clonotype has only a few counts. The CDR3 spells CATSDRDSLDEQFF. CDR3 DNA: TGTGCCACCAGTGACAGGGACAGTCTCGATGAGCAGTTCTTC. The rearrangement links TRBV24-1 to TRBJ2-1; 7 bases are shared with TRBD1. In germline, CDR1 is KGHDR, CDR2 SFDVKD. This CDR3 spans 14 amino acids. The V segment lost 4 bases and the J segment 8 bases; nucleotides outside the gene matches: 7.

The chain has TRBV29-1 and TRBJ1-1; D is perhaps TRBD1 (5 bases). Germline lookup yields CDR1 SQVTM and CDR2 ANQGSEA. Trimming pared 3 bases from V and 1 base from J, leaving 9 bases between. The CDR3 spans 13 residues. The DNA for the CDR3 is TGCAGCGTTGAGGGAAGGGGGAACACTGAAGCTTTCTTT. Amino acid sequence: CSVEGRGNTEAFF.

As for this clonotype: One junction end does not reproduce the germline sequence, and a read error may be involved. V and J are TRBV3-1 and TRBJ2-4, with D uncertain. The CDR3 spans 14 residues. Germline assignment: CDR1 LGHDT and CDR2 YNNKEL (reference sequence). CDR3 DNA: TGTGCCAGCAGCCAAGCAGTAGCCAAAAACATTCACTACTTC. Translation: CASSQAVAKNIHYF.

J is TRBJ2-7 and V is TRBV5-1; 9 nucleotides align to TRBD1. The CDR3 loop spans 15 amino acids. Germline CDR1 SGHRS, CDR2 YFSETQ. With V trimmed by 9 bases and J by 2 bases, 12 bases remained unmatched. Here the CDR3 reads CANPSGTGFAYEQYF. Here the CDR3 DNA reads TGCGCCAACCCCTCCGGGACAGGGTTTGCCTACGAGCAGTACTTC.

The V gene is TRBV4-1, the J gene TRBJ1-2, with 9 positions matching TRBD1. The CDR3 has 17 amino acids. V lost 0 bases to trimming and J lost 8 bases; unmatched junction nucleotides: 13. In germline, CDR1 is MGHRA, CDR2 YSYEKL. This CDR3 reads CASSQDWGTGGAGGYTF. The DNA of the CDR3 is TGCGCCAGCAGCCAAGATTGGGGCACAGGGGGCGCGGGAGGCTACACCTTC.

The chain combines TRBV28 with TRBJ1-5; no clear D gene. The CDR3 totals 15 residues. V gave up 1 base and J gave up 0 bases, with 7 bases separating them. Germline lookup yields CDR1 MDHEN and CDR2 SYDVKM. CDR3 nucleotides: TGTGCCAGCAGTTTATTGGGAAGTAGCAATCAGCCCCAGCATTTT. Residues: CASSLLGSSNQPQHF.